This paragraph reports one T cell receptor beta chain. These data originate in a study of blood T cell repertoires in COVID-19. Libraries were prepared by immunoSEQ multiplex PCR; TCRdb keeps only in-frame clonotypes and omits some of them. This sample carries around 62,000 clones, roughly 85% of them seen once, and the ten largest clones take roughly 23%. Germline CDR1 MNHNS, CDR2 SASEGT. With 2 bases removed from V and 7 bases from J, the gap between germline ends came to 15 bases. This CDR3 is 16 amino acids long. The chain uses TRBV6-1 and TRBJ1-6; D is perhaps TRBD1 (6 bases). The source is a middle-aged man with acute or convalescent COVID-19. Sequences were obtained from peripheral blood. CDR3 residues: CASSERMRGANSPLHF. As DNA, the CDR3 is TGTGCCAGCAGTGAAAGGATGCGGGGGGCGAATTCACCCCTCCACTTT.